The rows below give T cell receptor beta chains drawn from one sample of a study of cytotoxic CD8 clonotypes in ibrutinib-treated CLL. Using immunoSEQ multiplex PCR, the repertoire was profiled, and TCRdb retains in-frame clones only, with some absent. The repertoire consists of 65,000 to 95,000 clones, with 86% occurring once and the leading ten covering less than 6.5%. Sequencing was performed on PBMCs, taken before ibrutinib treatment. These receptors were obtained from a human donor with chronic lymphocytic leukemia. CDR3s include the opening cysteine and the closing phenylalanine or tryptophan.

length: 14
V: TRBV27
J: TRBJ2-6
CDR3: CASSSGAGANVLTF

length: 16
V: TRBV5-4
J: TRBJ2-7
CDR3: CASSLGGLAGTYEQYF

length: 15
V: TRBV7-6
J: TRBJ2-1
CDR3: CASSLDISSGLEQFF

length: 15
V: TRBV5-1
J: TRBJ2-3
CDR3: CASSFSGRDLDTQYF

length: 16
V: TRBV5-6
J: TRBJ2-7
CDR3: CASSAYIWVESYEQYF

length: 18
V: TRBV11-3
J: TRBJ1-1
CDR3: CASTLGRSFGLGDTEAFF

length: 14
V: TRBV6-6
J: TRBJ1-5
CDR3: CASSYGQAIQPQHF

length: 15
V: TRBV10-2
J: TRBJ2-5
CDR3: CASSESRQGQETQYF

length: 17
V: TRBV5-1
J: TRBJ2-5
CDR3: CASSLVRESGVQETQYF

length: 15
V: TRBV4-2
J: TRBJ1-5
CDR3: CASSHLRQGDQPQHF

length: 14
V: TRBV7-9
J: TRBJ1-4
CDR3: CATPGAGPSSKLFF

length: 15
V: TRBV11-3
J: TRBJ2-7
CDR3: CASSSRARSTYEQYF

length: 15
V: TRBV7-9
J: TRBJ1-1
CDR3: CASSLFLGRGTEAFF

length: 13
V: TRBV27
J: TRBJ2-7
CDR3: CASSFGQGNEQYF

length: 14
V: TRBV29-1
J: TRBJ1-1
CDR3: CSVGTGWLDTEAFF

length: 13
V: TRBV29-1
J: TRBJ2-7
CDR3: CSVDFGTGREQYF

length: 13
V: TRBV5-4
J: TRBJ2-2
CDR3: CASSLQGTGELFF

length: 17
V: TRBV18
J: TRBJ2-3
CDR3: CASSQTTGTGRSDTQYF

length: 14
V: TRBV28
J: TRBJ1-5
CDR3: CASRVPGENQPQHF

length: 13
V: TRBV11-3
J: TRBJ1-2
CDR3: CASEDRQNYGYTF

length: 16
V: TRBV5-1
J: TRBJ2-5
CDR3: CASSYGDYRAQETQYF

length: 14
V: TRBV6-5
J: TRBJ1-3
CDR3: CASTQGAPVNTIYF

length: 15
V: TRBV4-3
J: TRBJ1-1
CDR3: CASSQDLAGNTEAFF

length: 17
V: TRBV5-4
J: TRBJ2-7
CDR3: CASSLAILAGDTYEQYF